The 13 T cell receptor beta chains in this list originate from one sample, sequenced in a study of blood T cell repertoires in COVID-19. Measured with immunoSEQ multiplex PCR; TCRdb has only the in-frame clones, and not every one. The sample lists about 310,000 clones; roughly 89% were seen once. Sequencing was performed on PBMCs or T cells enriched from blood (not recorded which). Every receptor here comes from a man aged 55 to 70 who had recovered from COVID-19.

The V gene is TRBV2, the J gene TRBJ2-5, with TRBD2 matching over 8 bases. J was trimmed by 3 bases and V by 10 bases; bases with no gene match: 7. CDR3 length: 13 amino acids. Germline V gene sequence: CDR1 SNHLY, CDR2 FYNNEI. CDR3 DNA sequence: TGTGCCACACTGCGGGAGGCGGAAGAGACCCAGTACTTC. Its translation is CATLREAEETQYF.

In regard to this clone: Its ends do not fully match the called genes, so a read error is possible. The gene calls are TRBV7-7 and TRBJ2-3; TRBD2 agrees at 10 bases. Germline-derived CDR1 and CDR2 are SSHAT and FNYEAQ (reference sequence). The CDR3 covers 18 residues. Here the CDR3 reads CASSFRGEAGGSTDTQYF. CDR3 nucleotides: TGTGCTAGCAGCTTTCGAGGCGAAGCGGGAGGGAGCACAGATACGCAGTATTTT.

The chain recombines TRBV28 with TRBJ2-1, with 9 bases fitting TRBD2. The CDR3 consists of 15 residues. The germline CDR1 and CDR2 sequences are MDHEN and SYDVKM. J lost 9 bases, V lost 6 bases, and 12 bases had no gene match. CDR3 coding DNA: TGTGCCAGCAGCCCCGGGACTAGCCCCACTGTTGAGCAGTTCTTC. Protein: CASSPGTSPTVEQFF.

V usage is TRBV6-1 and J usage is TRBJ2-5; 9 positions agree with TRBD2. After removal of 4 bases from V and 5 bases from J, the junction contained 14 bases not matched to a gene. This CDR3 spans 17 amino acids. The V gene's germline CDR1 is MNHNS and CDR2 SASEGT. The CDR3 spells CASSGVSGSSSGETQYF. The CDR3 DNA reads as TGTGCCAGCAGTGGGGTTAGCGGGAGCAGTTCCGGGGAGACCCAGTACTTC.

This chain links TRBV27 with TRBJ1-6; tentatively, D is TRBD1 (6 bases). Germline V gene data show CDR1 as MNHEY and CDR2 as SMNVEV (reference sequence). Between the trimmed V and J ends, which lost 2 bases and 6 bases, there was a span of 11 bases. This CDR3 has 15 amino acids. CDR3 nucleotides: TGTGCCAGCAGTTTAGAGGGGACACCTAATTCACCCCTCCACTTT. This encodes CASSLEGTPNSPLHF.

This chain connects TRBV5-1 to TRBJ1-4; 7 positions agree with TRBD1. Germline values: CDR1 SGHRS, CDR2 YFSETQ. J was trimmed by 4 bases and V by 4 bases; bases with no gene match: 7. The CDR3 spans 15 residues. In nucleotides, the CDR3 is TGCGCCAGCAGCGACCAAGGGGGCGGTAATGAAAAACTGTTTTTT. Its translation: CASSDQGGGNEKLFF.

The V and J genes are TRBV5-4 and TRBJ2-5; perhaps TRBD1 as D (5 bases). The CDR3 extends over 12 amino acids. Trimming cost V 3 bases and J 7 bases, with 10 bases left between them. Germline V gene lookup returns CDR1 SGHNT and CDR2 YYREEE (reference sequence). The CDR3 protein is CASSSTVGTQYF. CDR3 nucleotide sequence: TGTGCCAGCAGCTCGACAGTGGGGACCCAGTACTTC.

CDR3 coding DNA: TGTGCCAGCTCACCCCAACAGTCCAGGGATGGGTATGGCTACACCTTC. It specifies CASSPQQSRDGYGYTF. The chain joins TRBV18 to TRBJ1-2; possibly TRBD1 for D (5 bases). V lost 3 bases and J lost 5, with 19 bases in between. Germline V CDR1 and CDR2: KGHSH, LQKENI. The CDR3 has 16 residues.

This CDR3 reads CASSLGAGISRTDTQYF. The CDR3 nucleotides are TGCGCCAGCAGCTTGGGGGCAGGGATATCTCGCACAGATACGCAGTATTTT. The genes are TRBV5-1 and TRBJ2-3; a possible D gene is TRBD1 (5 bases). Germline CDR1 and CDR2: SGHRS and YFSETQ. V was pared by 0 bases and J by 1 base, with 15 bases between. The CDR3 has 17 amino acids.

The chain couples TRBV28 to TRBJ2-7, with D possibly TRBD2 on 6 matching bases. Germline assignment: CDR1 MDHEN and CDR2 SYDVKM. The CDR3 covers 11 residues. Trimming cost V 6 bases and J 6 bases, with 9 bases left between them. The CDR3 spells CASRLAREQYF. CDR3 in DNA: TGTGCCAGCAGGCTAGCGCGCGAGCAGTACTTC.

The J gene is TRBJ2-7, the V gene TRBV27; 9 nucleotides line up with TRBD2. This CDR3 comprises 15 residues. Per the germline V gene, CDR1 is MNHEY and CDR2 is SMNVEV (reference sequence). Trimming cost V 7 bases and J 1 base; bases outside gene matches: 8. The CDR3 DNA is TGTGCCAGCAAGGGGAGGCGGGAGGGGTCCTACGAGCAGTACTTC. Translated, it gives CASKGRREGSYEQYF.

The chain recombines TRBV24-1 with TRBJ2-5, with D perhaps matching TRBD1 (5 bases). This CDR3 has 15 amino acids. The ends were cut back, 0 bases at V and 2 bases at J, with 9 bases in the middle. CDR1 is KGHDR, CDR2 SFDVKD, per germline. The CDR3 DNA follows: TGTGCCACCAGTGATTTGAGGGGCAGACAAGAGACCCAGTACTTC. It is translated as CATSDLRGRQETQYF.

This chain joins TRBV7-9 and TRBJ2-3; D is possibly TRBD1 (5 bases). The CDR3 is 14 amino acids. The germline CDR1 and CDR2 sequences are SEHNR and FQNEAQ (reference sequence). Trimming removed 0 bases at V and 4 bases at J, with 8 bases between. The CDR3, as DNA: TGTGCCAGCAGCTTAGCGGGGCAGCCAGATACGCAGTATTTT. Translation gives CASSLAGQPDTQYF.